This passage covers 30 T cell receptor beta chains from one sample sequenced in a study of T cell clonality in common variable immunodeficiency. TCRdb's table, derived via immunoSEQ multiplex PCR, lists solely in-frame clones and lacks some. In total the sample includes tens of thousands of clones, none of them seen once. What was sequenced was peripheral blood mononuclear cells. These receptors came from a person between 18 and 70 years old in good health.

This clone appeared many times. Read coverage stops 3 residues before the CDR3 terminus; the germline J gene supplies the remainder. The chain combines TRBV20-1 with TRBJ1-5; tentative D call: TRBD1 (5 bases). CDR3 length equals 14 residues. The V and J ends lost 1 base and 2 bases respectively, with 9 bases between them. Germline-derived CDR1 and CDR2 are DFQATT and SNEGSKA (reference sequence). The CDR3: CSARASTGNQPQHF. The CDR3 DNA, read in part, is TGCAGTGCTAGAGCCTCGACAGGCAATCAGCCC.

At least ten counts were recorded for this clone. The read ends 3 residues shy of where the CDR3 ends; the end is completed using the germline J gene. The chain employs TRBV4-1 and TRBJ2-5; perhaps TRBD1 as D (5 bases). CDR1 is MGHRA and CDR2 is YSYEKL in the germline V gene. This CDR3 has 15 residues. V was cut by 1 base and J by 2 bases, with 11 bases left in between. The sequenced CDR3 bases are TGCGCCAGCAGCCAAGTCTTGACAGCGCAAGAGACC. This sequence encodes CASSQVLTAQET. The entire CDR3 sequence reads CASSQVLTAQETQYF.

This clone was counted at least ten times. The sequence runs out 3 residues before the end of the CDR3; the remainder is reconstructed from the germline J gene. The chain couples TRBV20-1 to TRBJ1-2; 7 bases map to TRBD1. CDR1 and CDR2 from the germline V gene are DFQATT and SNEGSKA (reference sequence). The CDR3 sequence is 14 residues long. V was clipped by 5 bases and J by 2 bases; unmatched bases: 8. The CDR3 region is CSAPDRATNYGYTF. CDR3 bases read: TGCAGTGCTCCCGACAGGGCCACCAACTATGGC.

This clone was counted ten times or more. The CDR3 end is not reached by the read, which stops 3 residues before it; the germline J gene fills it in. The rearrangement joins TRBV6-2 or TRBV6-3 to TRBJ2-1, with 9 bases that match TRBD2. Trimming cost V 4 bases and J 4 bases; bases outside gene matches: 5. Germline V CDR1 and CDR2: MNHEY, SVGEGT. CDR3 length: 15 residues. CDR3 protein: CASSSEAGGYNEQFF. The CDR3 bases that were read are TGTGCCAGCAGTTCCGAAGCGGGAGGATACAATGAG.

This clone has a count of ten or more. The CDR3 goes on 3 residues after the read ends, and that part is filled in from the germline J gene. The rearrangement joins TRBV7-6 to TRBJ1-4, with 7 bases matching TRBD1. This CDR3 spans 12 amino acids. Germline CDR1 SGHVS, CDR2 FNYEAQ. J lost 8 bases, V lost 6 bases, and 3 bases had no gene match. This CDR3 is CASSSGGEKLFF. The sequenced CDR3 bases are TGTGCCAGCAGTTCAGGGGGGGAAAAA.

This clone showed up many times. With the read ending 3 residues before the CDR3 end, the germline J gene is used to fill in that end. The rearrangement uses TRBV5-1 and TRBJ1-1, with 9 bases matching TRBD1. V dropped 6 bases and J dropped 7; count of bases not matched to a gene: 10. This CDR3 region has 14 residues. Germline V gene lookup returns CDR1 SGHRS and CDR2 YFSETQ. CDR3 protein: CASNPNRGRSEAFF. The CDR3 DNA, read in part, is TGCGCCAGCAACCCTAACAGGGGGCGCAGTGAA.

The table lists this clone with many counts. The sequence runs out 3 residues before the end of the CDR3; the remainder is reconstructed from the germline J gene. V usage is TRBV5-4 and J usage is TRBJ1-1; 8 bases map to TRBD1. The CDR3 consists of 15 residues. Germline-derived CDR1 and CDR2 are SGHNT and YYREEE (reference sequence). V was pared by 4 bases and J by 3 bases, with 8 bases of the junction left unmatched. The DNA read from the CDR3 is TGTGCCAGCAGCCACCGGACAGGGTCGGACACTGAA. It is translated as CASSHRTGSDTE. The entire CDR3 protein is CASSHRTGSDTEAFF. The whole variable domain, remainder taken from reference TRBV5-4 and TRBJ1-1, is ETGVTQSPTHLIKTRGQQVTLRCSSQSGHNTVSWYQQALGQGPQFIFQYYREEENGRGNFPPRFSGLQFPNYSSELNVNALELDDSALYLCASSHRTGSDTEAFFGQGTRLTVV.

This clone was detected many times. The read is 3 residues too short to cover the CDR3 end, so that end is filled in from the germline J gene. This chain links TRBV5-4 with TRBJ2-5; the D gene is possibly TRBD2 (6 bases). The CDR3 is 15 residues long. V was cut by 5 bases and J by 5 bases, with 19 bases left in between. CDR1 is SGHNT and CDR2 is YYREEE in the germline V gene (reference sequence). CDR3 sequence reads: CASSGGRRGGETQYF. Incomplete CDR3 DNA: TGTGCCAGCAGTGGAGGGAGGAGGGGCGGCGAGACC.

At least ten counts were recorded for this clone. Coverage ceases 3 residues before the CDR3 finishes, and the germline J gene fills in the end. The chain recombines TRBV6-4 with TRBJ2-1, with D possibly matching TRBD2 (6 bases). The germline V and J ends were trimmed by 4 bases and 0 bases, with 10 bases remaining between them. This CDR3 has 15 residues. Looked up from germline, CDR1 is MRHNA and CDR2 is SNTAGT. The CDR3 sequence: CASSGQAGSYNEQFF. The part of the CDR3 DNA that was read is TGTGCCAGCAGTGGACAAGCGGGCTCCTACAATGAG.

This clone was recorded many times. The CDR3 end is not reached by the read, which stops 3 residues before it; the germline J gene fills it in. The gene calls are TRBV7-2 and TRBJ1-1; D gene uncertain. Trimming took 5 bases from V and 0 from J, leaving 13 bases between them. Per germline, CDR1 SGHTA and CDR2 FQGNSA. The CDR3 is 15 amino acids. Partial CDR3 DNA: TGTGCCAGCAGCGACGCAGGAGTGTTGAACACTGAA. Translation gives CASSDAGVLNTE. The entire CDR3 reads CASSDAGVLNTEAFF.

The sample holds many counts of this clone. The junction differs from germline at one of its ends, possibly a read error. The CDR3: CASSQVGTGSNYGYTF. Incomplete CDR3 DNA: TGCGCCAGCAGCCAAGTCGGGACAGGATCTAACTATGGC. The chain employs TRBV4-2 and TRBJ1-2; 8 bases agree with TRBD1. The read falls 3 residues short of the CDR3 end, and the missing part is taken from the germline J gene. This CDR3 region has 16 residues. Per the germline V gene, CDR1 is LGHNA and CDR2 is YNFKEQ.

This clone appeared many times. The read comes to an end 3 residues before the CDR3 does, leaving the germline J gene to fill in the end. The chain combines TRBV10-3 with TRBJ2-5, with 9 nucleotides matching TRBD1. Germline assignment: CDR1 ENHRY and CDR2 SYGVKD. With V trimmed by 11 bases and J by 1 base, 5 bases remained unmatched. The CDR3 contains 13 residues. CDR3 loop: CASGQGPQETQYF. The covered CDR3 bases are TGTGCCTCCGGACAGGGGCCCCAAGAGACC.

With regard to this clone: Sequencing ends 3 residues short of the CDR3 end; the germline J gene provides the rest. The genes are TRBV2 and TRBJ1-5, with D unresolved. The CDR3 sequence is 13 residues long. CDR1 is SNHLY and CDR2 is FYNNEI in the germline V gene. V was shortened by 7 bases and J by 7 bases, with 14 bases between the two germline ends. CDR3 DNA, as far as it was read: TGTGCCAGCATCTATTGGATCGGGCAGCCC. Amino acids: CASIYWIGQP. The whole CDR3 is CASIYWIGQPQHF.

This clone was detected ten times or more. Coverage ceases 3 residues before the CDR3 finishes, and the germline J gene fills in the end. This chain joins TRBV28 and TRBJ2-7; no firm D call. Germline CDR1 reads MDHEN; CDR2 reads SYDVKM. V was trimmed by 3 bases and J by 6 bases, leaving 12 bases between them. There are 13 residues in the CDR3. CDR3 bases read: TGTGCCAGCAGTTTCTATAAGGGCCCCGAG. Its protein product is CASSFYKGPE. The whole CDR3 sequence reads CASSFYKGPEQYF.

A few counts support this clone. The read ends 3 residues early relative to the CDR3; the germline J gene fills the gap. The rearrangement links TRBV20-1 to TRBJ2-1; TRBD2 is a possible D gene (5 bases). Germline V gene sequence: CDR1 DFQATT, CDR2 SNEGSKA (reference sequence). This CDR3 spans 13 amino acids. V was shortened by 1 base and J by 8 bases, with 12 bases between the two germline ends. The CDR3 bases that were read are TGCAGTGCTAGAGGACCCCCTAGCTATGAG. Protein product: CSARGPPSYE. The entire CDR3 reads CSARGPPSYEQFF.

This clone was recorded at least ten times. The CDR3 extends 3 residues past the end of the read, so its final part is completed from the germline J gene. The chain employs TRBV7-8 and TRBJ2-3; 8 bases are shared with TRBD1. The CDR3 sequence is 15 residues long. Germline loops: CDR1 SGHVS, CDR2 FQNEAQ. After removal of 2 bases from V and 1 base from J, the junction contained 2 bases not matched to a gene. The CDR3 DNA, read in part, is TGTGCCAGCAGCTTATCGGGACAGGGCACAGATACG. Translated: CASSLSGQGTDT. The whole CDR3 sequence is CASSLSGQGTDTQYF.

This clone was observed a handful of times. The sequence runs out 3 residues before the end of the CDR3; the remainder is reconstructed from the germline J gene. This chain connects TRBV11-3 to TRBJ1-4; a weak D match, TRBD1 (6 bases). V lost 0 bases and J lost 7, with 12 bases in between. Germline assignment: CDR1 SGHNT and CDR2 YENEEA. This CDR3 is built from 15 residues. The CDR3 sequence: CASSLEGEDSEKLFF. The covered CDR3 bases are TGTGCCAGCAGCTTAGAGGGTGAGGACAGTGAAAAA.

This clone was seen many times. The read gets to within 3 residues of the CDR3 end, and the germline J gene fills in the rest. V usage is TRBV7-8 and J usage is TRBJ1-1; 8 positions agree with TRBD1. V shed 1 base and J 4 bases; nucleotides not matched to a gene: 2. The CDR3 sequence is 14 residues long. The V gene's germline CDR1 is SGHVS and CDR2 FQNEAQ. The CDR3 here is CASSLDGTGTEAFF. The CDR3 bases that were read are TGTGCCAGCAGCTTAGATGGGACAGGCACTGAA.

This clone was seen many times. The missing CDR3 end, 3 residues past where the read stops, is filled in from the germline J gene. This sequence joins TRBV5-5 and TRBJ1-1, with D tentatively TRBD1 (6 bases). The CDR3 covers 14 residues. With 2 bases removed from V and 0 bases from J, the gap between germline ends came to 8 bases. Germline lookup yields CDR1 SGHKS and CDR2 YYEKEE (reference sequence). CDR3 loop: CASSFGQMNTEAFF. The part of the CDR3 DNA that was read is TGTGCCAGCAGCTTTGGACAGATGAACACTGAA. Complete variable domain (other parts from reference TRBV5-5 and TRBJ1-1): DAGVTQSPTHLIKTRGQQVTLRCSPISGHKSVSWYQQVLGQGPQFIFQYYEKEERGRGNFPDRFSARQFPNYSSELNVNALLLGDSALYLCASSFGQMNTEAFFGQGTRLTVV.

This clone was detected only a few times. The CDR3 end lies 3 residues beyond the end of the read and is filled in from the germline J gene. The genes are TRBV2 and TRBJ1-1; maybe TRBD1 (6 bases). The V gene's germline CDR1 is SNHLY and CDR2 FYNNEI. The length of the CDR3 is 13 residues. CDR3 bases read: TGTGCCAGCAGAATGGACAGCCAGGCGAGG. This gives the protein CASRMDSQAR. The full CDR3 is CASRMDSQARAFF.

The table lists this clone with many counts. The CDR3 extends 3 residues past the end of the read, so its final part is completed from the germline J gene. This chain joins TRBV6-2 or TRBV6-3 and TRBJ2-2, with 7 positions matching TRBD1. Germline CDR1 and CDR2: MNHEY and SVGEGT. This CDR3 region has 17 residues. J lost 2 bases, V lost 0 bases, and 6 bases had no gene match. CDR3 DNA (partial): TGTGCCAGCAGTTACTCTACCGGGACAGTAAACACCGGGGAG. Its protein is CASSYSTGTVNTGE. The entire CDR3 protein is CASSYSTGTVNTGELFF.

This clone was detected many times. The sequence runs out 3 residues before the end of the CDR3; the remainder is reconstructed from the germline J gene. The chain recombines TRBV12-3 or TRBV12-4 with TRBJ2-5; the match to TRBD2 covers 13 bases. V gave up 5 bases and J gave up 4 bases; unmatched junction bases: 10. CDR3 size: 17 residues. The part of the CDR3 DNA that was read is TGTGCCAGCAGTCAGAGGGGGGGACTAGCGGGACCAGAGACC. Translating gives CASSQRGGLAGPET. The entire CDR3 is CASSQRGGLAGPETQYF.

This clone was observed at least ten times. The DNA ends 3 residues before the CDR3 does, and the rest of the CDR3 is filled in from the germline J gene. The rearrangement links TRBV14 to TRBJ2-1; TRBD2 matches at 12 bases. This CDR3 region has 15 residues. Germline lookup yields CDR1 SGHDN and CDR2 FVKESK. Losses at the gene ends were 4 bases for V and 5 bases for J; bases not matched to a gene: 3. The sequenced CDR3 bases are TGTGCCAGCAGCCCTAGCGGGAGGGAGAACAATGAG. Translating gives CASSPSGRENNE. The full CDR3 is CASSPSGRENNEQFF.

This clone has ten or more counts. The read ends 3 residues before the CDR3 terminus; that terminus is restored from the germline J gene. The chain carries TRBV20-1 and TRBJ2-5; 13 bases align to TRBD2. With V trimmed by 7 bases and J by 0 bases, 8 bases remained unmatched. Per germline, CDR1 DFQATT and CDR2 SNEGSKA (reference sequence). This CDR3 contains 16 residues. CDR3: CSVPGLAGPDQETQYF. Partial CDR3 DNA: TGCAGTGTCCCGGGACTAGCGGGACCTGACCAAGAGACC.

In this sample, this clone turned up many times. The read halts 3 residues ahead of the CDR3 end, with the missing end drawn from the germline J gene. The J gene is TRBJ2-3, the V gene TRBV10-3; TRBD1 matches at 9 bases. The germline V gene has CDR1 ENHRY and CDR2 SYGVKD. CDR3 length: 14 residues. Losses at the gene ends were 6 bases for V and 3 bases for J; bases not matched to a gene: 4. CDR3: CAIRRQGVTDTQYF. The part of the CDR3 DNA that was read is TGTGCCATCAGAAGACAGGGGGTAACAGATACG.

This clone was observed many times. Incomplete CDR3 DNA: TGTGCCAGCAGCAGGGCACAATACAATGAG. It translates to CASSRAQYNE. The entire CDR3 sequence reads CASSRAQYNEQFF. This chain uses TRBV2 with TRBJ2-1; D is perhaps TRBD1 (5 bases). Read data end 3 residues before the CDR3 end; the end is taken from the germline J gene. The CDR3 sequence is 13 residues long. CDR1 and CDR2 (germline): SNHLY, FYNNEI. The germline V and J ends were trimmed by 6 bases and 4 bases, with 10 bases remaining between them.

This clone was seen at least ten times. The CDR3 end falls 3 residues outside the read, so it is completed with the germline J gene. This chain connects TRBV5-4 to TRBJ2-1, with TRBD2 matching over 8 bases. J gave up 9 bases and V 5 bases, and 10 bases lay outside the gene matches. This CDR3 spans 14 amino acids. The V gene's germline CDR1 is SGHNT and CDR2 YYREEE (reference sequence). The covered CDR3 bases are TGTGCCAGCAGGGCCGGGACTAGTATTAGTGAG. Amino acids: CASRAGTSISE. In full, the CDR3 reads CASRAGTSISEQFF.

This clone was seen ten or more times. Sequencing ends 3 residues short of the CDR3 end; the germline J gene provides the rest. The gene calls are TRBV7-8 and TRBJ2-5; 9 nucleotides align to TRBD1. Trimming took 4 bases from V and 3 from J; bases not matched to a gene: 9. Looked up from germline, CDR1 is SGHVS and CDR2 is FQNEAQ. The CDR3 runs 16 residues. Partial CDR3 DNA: TGTGCCAGCAGCTCCAAAACGGGACAGGGCAAAGAGACC. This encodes CASSSKTGQGKET. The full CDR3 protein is CASSSKTGQGKETQYF.

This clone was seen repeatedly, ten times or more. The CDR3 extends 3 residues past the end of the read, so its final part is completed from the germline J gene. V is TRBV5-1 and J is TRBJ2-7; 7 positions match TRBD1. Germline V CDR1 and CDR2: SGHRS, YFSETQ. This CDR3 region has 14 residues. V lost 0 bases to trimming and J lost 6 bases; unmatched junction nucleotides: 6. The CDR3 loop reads CASSLGQGYSEQYF. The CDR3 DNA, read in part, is TGCGCCAGCAGCTTGGGACAGGGTTACAGCGAG.

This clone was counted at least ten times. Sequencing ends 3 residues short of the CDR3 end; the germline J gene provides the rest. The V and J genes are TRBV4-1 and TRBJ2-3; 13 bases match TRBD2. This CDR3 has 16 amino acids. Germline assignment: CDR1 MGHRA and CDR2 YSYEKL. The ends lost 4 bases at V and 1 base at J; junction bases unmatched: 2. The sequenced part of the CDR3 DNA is TGCGCCAGCAGCCCCGGACTAGCGGGAGGCACAGATACG. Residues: CASSPGLAGGTDT. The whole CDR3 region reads CASSPGLAGGTDTQYF.